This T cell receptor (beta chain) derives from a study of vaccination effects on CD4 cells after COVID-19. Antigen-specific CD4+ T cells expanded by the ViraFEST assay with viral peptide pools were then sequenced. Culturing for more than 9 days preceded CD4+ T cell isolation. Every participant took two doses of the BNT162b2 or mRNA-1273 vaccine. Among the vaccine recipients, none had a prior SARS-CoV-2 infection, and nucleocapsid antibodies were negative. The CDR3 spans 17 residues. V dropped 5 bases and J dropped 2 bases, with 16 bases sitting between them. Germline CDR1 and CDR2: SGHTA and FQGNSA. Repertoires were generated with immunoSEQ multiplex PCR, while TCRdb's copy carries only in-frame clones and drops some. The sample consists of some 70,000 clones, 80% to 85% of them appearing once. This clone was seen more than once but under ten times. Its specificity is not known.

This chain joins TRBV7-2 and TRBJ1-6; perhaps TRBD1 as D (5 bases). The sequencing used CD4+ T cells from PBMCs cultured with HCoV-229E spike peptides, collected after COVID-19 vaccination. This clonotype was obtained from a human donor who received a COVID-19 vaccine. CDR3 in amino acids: CASSLLGHATYNSPLHF. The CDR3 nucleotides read TGTGCCAGCAGCCTTCTTGGACATGCTACCTATAATTCACCCCTCCACTTT.